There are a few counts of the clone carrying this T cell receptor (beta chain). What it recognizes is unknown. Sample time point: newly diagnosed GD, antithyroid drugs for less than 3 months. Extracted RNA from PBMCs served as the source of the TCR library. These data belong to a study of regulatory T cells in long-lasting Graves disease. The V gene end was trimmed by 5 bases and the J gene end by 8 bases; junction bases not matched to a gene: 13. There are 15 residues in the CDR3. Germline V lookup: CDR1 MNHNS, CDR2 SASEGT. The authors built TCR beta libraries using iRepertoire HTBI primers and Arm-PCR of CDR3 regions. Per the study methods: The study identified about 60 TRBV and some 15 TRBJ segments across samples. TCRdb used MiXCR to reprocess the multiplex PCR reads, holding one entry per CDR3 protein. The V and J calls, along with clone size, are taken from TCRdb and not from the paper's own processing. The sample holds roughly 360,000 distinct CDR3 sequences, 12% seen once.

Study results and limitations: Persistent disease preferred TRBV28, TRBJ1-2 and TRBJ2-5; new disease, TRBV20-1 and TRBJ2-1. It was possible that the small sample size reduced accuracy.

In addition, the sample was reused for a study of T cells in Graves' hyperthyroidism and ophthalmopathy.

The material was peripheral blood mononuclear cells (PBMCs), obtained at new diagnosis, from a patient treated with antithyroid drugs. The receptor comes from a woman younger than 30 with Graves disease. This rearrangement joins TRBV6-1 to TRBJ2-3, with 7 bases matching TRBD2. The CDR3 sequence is CASSPQLASYRTQYF. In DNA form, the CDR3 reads TGTGCCAGCAGTCCCCAACTAGCGTCATACCGTACGCAGTATTTT.